The 19 T cell receptor beta chains below all came from one sample that was sequenced in a study of blood T cell repertoires in COVID-19. Measured with immunoSEQ multiplex PCR; TCRdb has only the in-frame clones, and not every one. Of about 190,000 clones in the sample, more than 60% were seen once. Sequenced material: peripheral blood. The source is a woman aged 45-59 years with acute or convalescent COVID-19.

This chain connects TRBV12-3 or TRBV12-4 to TRBJ1-2; the D gene is possibly TRBD1 (5 bases). The CDR3 spans 13 residues. The ends were cut back, 2 bases at V and 6 bases at J, with 10 bases in the middle. The DNA for the CDR3 is TGTGCCAGCAGTTTAAGGCAGGGTAATGGCTACACCTTC. It encodes CASSLRQGNGYTF.

This chain joins TRBV19 and TRBJ2-7; maybe TRBD2 (5 bases). Looked up from germline, CDR1 is LNHDA and CDR2 is SQIVND (reference sequence). The V gene lost 2 bases and the J gene lost 5 bases, with 10 bases spanning the gap. The CDR3 sequence is 13 residues long. The CDR3 protein is CASSILAWNEQYF. CDR3 coding DNA: TGTGCCAGTAGTATACTAGCTTGGAACGAGCAGTACTTC.

A few counts support this clone. The rearrangement joins TRBV7-2 to TRBJ2-1, with TRBD1 matching over 9 bases. CDR3 size: 14 residues. The V gene end was trimmed by 5 bases and the J gene end by 6 bases; junction bases not matched to a gene: 5. Germline-derived CDR1 and CDR2 are SGHTA and FQGNSA. CDR3 nucleotides: TGTGCCAGCAGCCCCCGACAGGGGGGCAATGAGCAGTTCTTC. Protein product: CASSPRQGGNEQFF. Complete variable domain (other parts from reference TRBV7-2 and TRBJ2-1): GAGVSQSPSNKVTEKGKDVELRCDPISGHTALYWYRQSLGQGLEFLIYFQGNSAPDKSGLPSDRFSAERTGGSVSTLTIQRTQQEDSAVYLCASSPRQGGNEQFFGPGTRLTVL.

J is TRBJ1-2 and V is TRBV28; TRBD1 matches 9 bases. The V gene end was trimmed by 3 bases and the J gene end by 1 base; junction bases not matched to a gene: 12. The V gene's germline CDR1 is MDHEN and CDR2 SYDVKM. There are 18 residues in the CDR3. This CDR3 is CASSFIPGQGILNYGYTF. The CDR3 DNA follows: TGTGCCAGCAGTTTCATCCCGGGACAGGGAATCCTTAACTATGGCTACACCTTC.

This chain connects TRBV19 to TRBJ2-3, with TRBD2 matching over 11 bases. This CDR3 is 16 amino acids long. V was clipped by 1 base and J by 9 bases; unmatched bases: 9. Germline V gives CDR1 LNHDA, CDR2 SQIVND (reference sequence). CDR3 loop: CASSIGGLAGGDTQYF. CDR3 coding DNA: TGTGCCAGTAGTATAGGGGGGCTAGCGGGAGGAGACACGCAGTATTTT.

The gene calls are TRBV28 and TRBJ1-6, with 8 bases fitting TRBD1. Germline trimming cut 2 bases from V and 10 bases from J; bases unmatched to any gene: 4. The CDR3 totals 14 residues. Germline V gene data show CDR1 as MDHEN and CDR2 as SYDVKM. Here the CDR3 reads CASSLTGGESPLHF. CDR3 coding DNA: TGTGCCAGCAGTTTAACAGGGGGTGAATCACCCCTCCACTTT.

The chain joins TRBV30 to TRBJ1-1; D remains ambiguous. This CDR3 has 13 amino acids. The germline CDR1 and CDR2 sequences are GTSNPN and SVGIG (reference sequence). V shed 0 bases and J shed 2 bases, with 7 bases lying between them. CDR3 sequence reads: CAWSVLRNTEAFF. CDR3 bases: TGTGCCTGGAGTGTACTGAGAAACACTGAAGCTTTCTTT.

The V and J genes are TRBV19 and TRBJ1-2; maybe TRBD1 (6 bases). V was shortened by 4 bases and J by 4 bases, with 19 bases between the two germline ends. The CDR3 has 16 amino acids. CDR1 LNHDA and CDR2 SQIVND come from the germline V gene (reference sequence). The CDR3 here is CASSKWGQGPSYGYTF. The CDR3 DNA reads TGTGCCAGTAGTAAGTGGGGGCAGGGTCCCTCCTATGGCTACACCTTC.

The chain recombines TRBV11-3 with TRBJ2-3; TRBD2 agrees at 7 bases. Germline V CDR1 and CDR2: SGHNT, YENEEA. Losses at the gene ends were 3 bases for V and 1 base for J; bases not matched to a gene: 1. This CDR3 has 14 residues. The CDR3 coding sequence is TGTGCCAGCAGCTTTAGCGGGCGCACAGATACGCAGTATTTT. Translation: CASSFSGRTDTQYF. Variable domain in full (rest from reference TRBV11-3 and TRBJ2-3): EAGVVQSPRYKIIEKKQPVAFWCNPISGHNTLYWYLQNLGQGPELLIRYENEEAVDDSQLPKDRFSAERLKGVDSTLKIQPAELGDSAVYLCASSFSGRTDTQYFGPGTRLTVL.

This clone was counted between two and nine times. The chain joins TRBV11-2 to TRBJ2-5, with 9 bases identical to TRBD1. Germline assignment: CDR1 SGHAT and CDR2 FQNNGV. CDR3 length equals 16 residues. V dropped 0 bases and J dropped 5; count of bases not matched to a gene: 7. The CDR3 sequence is CASSLDRGTGWETQYF. In nucleotides, the CDR3 is TGTGCCAGCAGCTTAGATCGGGGGACAGGGTGGGAGACCCAGTACTTC.

This clone was seen only a few times. This chain joins TRBV6-1 and TRBJ2-3; 12 bases align to TRBD2. The germline gives CDR1 MNHNS, CDR2 SASEGT. Trimming at V came to 4 bases and at J to 2 bases, leaving 4 bases not matched to a gene. This CDR3 has 16 residues. The CDR3 DNA reads as TGTGCCAGCAGTGCTCTAGCGGGAGGGTCCACAGATACGCAGTATTTT. Encoded protein: CASSALAGGSTDTQYF.

The chain is built from TRBV7-2 and TRBJ2-7, with 13 bases aligning to TRBD2. J lost 4 bases, V lost 3 bases, and 12 bases had no gene match. Per the germline V gene, CDR1 is SGHTA and CDR2 is FQGNSA. The CDR3 spans 18 residues. The CDR3 nucleotides read TGTGCCAGCAGCTTCATGCCCGCCGGACTAGCGGGAGAGTACGAGCAGTACTTC. Amino acids: CASSFMPAGLAGEYEQYF.

This chain links TRBV19 with TRBJ1-1; 8 positions match TRBD1. The length of the CDR3 is 15 residues. From germline, CDR1 is LNHDA and CDR2 SQIVND (reference sequence). Unmatched junction bases numbered 6, after V lost 6 bases and J lost 0 bases. The CDR3 loop reads CASRSDRVLNTEAFF. CDR3 nucleotide sequence: TGTGCCAGTAGATCGGACAGGGTATTGAACACTGAAGCTTTCTTT. Supplemented by reference TRBV19 and TRBJ1-1, the full variable domain reads DGGITQSPKYLFRKEGQNVTLSCEQNLNHDAMYWYRQDPGQGLRLIYYSQIVNDFQKGDIAEGYSVSREKKESFPLTVTSAQKNPTAFYLCASRSDRVLNTEAFFGQGTRLTVV.

The rearrangement joins TRBV7-8 to TRBJ2-1, with TRBD2 matching over 9 bases. Germline CDR1 SGHVS, CDR2 FQNEAQ. The CDR3 extends over 14 amino acids. V lost 1 base to trimming and J lost 5 bases; unmatched junction nucleotides: 0. The CDR3 nucleotides read TGTGCCAGCAGCTTAGGACTAGCGGACAATGAGCAGTTCTTC. Its translation: CASSLGLADNEQFF.

The V call is TRBV5-5, the J call TRBJ2-7, with 9 nucleotides matching TRBD1. Germline loops: CDR1 SGHKS, CDR2 YYEKEE (reference sequence). Unmatched junction bases numbered 2, after V lost 0 bases and J lost 4 bases. The CDR3 consists of 14 residues. The CDR3: CASSLGTGAYEQYF. DNA for the CDR3: TGTGCCAGCAGCTTGGGGACAGGGGCATACGAGCAGTACTTC.

This chain uses TRBV5-5 with TRBJ1-5, with TRBD1 matching 8 bases. Germline CDR1 SGHKS, CDR2 YYEKEE (reference sequence). The CDR3 runs 19 residues. Trimming cost V 4 bases and J 4 bases; bases outside gene matches: 19. CDR3 sequence reads: CASSLGQGPALNPNQPQHF. The CDR3 bases are TGTGCCAGCAGCCTCGGACAGGGTCCGGCCCTTAACCCAAATCAGCCCCAGCATTTT.

The chain employs TRBV6-1 and TRBJ1-5; D not certain. The germline V gene has CDR1 MNHNS and CDR2 SASEGT. V was shortened by 2 bases and J by 7 bases, with 12 bases between the two germline ends. This CDR3 has 14 amino acids. The CDR3 bases are TGTGCCAGCAGTGAAACCGGGTTAAGGCAGCCCCAGCATTTT. Translating it yields CASSETGLRQPQHF.

This rearrangement joins TRBV4-1 to TRBJ1-5, with a tentative D call TRBD1 (6 bases). The CDR3 has 15 amino acids. V was shortened by 0 bases and J by 7 bases, with 13 bases between the two germline ends. Germline CDR1 is MGHRA and CDR2 is YSYEKL. CDR3 amino acids: CASSQDQGMRQPQHF. The CDR3 coding sequence is TGCGCCAGCAGCCAAGATCAGGGGATGAGGCAGCCCCAGCATTTT.

The chain has TRBV27 and TRBJ2-1; 13 bases are a match to TRBD2. The junction had 4 bases not matched to a gene; V was cut back by 4 bases and J by 10 bases. The CDR3 contains 14 residues. Germline V gives CDR1 MNHEY, CDR2 SMNVEV (reference sequence). The CDR3 loop is CASSSGLAGREQFF. Written as DNA, the CDR3 is TGTGCCAGCAGTTCGGGACTAGCGGGGCGGGAGCAGTTCTTC.